In this sample, the clone carrying this T cell receptor beta chain turned up many times. Its antigen is not known. V lost 8 bases to trimming and J lost 3 bases; unmatched junction nucleotides: 5. Germline V lookup: CDR1 KGHDR, CDR2 SFDVKD. The CDR3 is made up of 13 amino acids. The sample originates from a study of T cells in Graves' hyperthyroidism and ophthalmopathy. Study conclusions and caveats: The model's output predicted ophthalmopathy at a median of roughly seven months prior to onset.

Amplification of TCR beta CDR3 regions used RNA as the template. HTBI primers were used for first-round RT-PCR of the TCR CDR3. TCRdb fed the multiplex PCR reads into MiXCR, producing one record per CDR3 protein. The table lists 600,000 to 700,000 distinct CDR3 sequences, about 45% of them singletons. The sequence came from an adult man with Graves' disease, either hyperthyroidism or ophthalmopathy (not recorded which). What was sequenced was peripheral blood or thyroid tissue (not recorded which). The rearrangement joins TRBV24-1 to TRBJ1-1; 7 bases align to TRBD1. CDR3 coding DNA: TGTGCCACCAAACGGACAGGCGACACTGAAGCTTTCTTT. Protein: CATKRTGDTEAFF.